This TCR beta chain was observed in a study of T cells in localized non-small cell lung cancer. Profiled with immunoSEQ multiplex PCR; TCRdb holds only in-frame clones, not every one. This repertoire shows roughly 33,000 clones, roughly 90% found once; its top ten account for around 4%. This clonotype originated in a woman aged 40-69 years with stage I lung adenocarcinoma. Sample: peripheral blood, taken before any cancer treatment.

The CDR3 loop reads CASSFMNTEAFF. The CDR3 region has the DNA TGTGCCAGCAGCTTTATGAACACTGAAGCTTTCTTT. The chain links TRBV11-3 to TRBJ1-1; D remains unclear. The CDR3 is 12 amino acids. CDR1 is SGHNT, CDR2 YENEEA, per germline. Deletions cut 3 bases from V and 0 bases from J, with 2 bases between.